This is a list of T cell receptor beta chains from one sample in a study of blood T cells in healthy people across ages. TCRdb redid the calling of the 5' RACE reads with MiXCR, one entry per CDR3 protein. The sample gives 700,000 to 950,000 distinct CDR3 sequences, around 40% of which show up once; approximately 22% is in the top ten. The sequenced sample was blood. These receptors all come from a woman aged 60 to 75 in good health. Each CDR3 is given without its conserved first and last residue. Clone size appears in some rows only: once, few, many, or a class for an expanded clone.

V	size	J	CDR3
TRBV20-1	few	TRBJ2-5	SGSLAGVSEQY
TRBV7-9	-	TRBJ2-5	ASSSAFNSAAGGGETQY
TRBV21-1	-	TRBJ2-1	ASSKVDGTSVNEQF
TRBV5-1	-	TRBJ2-3	ASSLVAGATQY
TRBV5-1	-	TRBJ2-1	ASSHGTSGGGYSEQF
TRBV20-1	-	TRBJ2-3	SARSTSESTDTQY
TRBV20-1	-	TRBJ1-5	SASLRTANQPQH
TRBV3-1	-	TRBJ2-7	ASSHRVNEQY
TRBV2	-	TRBJ2-3	ASRVLAGTDTQY
TRBV7-2	many	TRBJ2-1	ASSLIGREWGEQF
TRBV4-3	few	TRBJ2-1	ASSQILGRLNEQF
TRBV7-8	many	TRBJ2-5	ASRTSGMETQY
TRBV4-1	-	TRBJ1-4	ASSQAAGTNEKLF